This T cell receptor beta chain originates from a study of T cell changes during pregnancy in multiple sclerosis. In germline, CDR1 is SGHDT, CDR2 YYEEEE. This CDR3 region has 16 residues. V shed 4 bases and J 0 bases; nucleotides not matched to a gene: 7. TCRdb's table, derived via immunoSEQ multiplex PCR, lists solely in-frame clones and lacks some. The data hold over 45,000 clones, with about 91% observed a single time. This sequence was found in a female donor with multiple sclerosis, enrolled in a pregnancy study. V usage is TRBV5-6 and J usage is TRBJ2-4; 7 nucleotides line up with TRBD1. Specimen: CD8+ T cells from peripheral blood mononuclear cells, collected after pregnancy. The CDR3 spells CASSGNRGLAKNIQYF. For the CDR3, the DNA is TGTGCCAGCAGCGGGAACAGGGGCCTAGCCAAAAACATTCAGTACTTC.